Listed below are T cell receptor beta chains from one sample, sequenced in a study of T cell repertoires in cytomegalovirus infection. No cognate antigen is known for these TCRs. TCRdb independently ran MiXCR on the reads; one entry per CDR3 protein. The sample lists about 890,000 distinct CDR3 sequences, about a third occurring once. The material was cultured CD8+ T cells from PBMCs, obtained from culture after CMV antigen stimulation. The receptor set was obtained from a human donor in good health (CMV status not recorded). Some clones in this sample may be carry-over from other donors' samples. Each CDR3 is given with its conserved first and last residue. The D gene is left open where the match is weak. Some rows mark clone size as missing; the rest say once, few, many or name a class of expanded clone.

clone_size: many; j_call: TRBJ2-2; v_call: TRBV7-2; d_call: .; cdr3_nt: TGTGCCAGCGCACCCAGTACAGGACCCTCCAACACCGGGGAGCTGTTTTTT; cdr3_aa: CASAPSTGPSNTGELFF
clone_size: few; j_call: TRBJ2-7; v_call: TRBV12-3/TRBV12-4; d_call: TRBD1; cdr3_nt: TGTGCCAGCAGTTTCCAGGACAGGGGGTTCTACGAGCAGTACTTC; cdr3_aa: CASSFQDRGFYEQYF
clone_size: .; j_call: TRBJ1-2; v_call: TRBV7-9; d_call: TRBD1; cdr3_nt: TGTGCCATCTCGACAGGGCCGGGATACACCTTC; cdr3_aa: CAISTGPGYTF
clone_size: once; j_call: TRBJ2-5; v_call: TRBV4-1; d_call: .; cdr3_nt: TGCGCCAGCAGCCAATTCGAAGCGTCGGAGACCCAGTACTTC; cdr3_aa: CASSQFEASETQYF
clone_size: few; j_call: TRBJ2-3; v_call: TRBV15; d_call: TRBD2; cdr3_nt: TGTGCCACCAGCAGGGCCGGGGGGGTCACAGATACGCAGTATTTT; cdr3_aa: CATSRAGGVTDTQYF
clone_size: many; j_call: TRBJ2-1; v_call: TRBV7-2; d_call: TRBD2; cdr3_nt: TGTGCCAGCATTGACAGCGGGGGGGCCGGGAGCCATGAGCAGTTCTTC; cdr3_aa: CASIDSGGAGSHEQFF
clone_size: many; j_call: TRBJ2-5; v_call: TRBV7-8; d_call: .; cdr3_nt: TGTGCCAGCAGCCCGGAGATGAATCAAGAGACCCAGTACTTC; cdr3_aa: CASSPEMNQETQYF
clone_size: .; j_call: TRBJ2-7; v_call: TRBV7-9; d_call: TRBD1; cdr3_nt: TGTGTCAGCAGCGCGAAAAACGGACAGGGAGTGCGCGAGCAGTACTTC; cdr3_aa: CVSSAKNGQGVREQYF
clone_size: .; j_call: TRBJ2-5; v_call: TRBV10-3; d_call: .; cdr3_nt: TGTGCCATCAGTGAGTCGGGGCGGGGACTCCAAGAGACCCAGTACTTC; cdr3_aa: CAISESGRGLQETQYF
clone_size: few; j_call: TRBJ1-1; v_call: TRBV28; d_call: .; cdr3_nt: TGTGCCAGCAGTTTTGGTCCAGCACCTGTCGGCACTGAAGCTTTCTTT; cdr3_aa: CASSFGPAPVGTEAFF
clone_size: .; j_call: TRBJ2-7; v_call: TRBV12-3/TRBV12-4; d_call: .; cdr3_nt: TGTGCCAGCAGTGGGCAGGGAAATCCCTACGAGCAGTACTTC; cdr3_aa: CASSGQGNPYEQYF
clone_size: once; j_call: TRBJ1-5; v_call: TRBV6-1; d_call: .; cdr3_nt: TGTGCCAGCAGTGAAGGCCACCATAGCAATCAGCCCCAGCATTTT; cdr3_aa: CASSEGHHSNQPQHF
clone_size: .; j_call: TRBJ2-1; v_call: TRBV29-1; d_call: .; cdr3_nt: TGCAGCGTTGAAGCCCCCTCCACAGGTGACATCGCTACCTACAATGAGCAGTTCTTC; cdr3_aa: CSVEAPSTGDIATYNEQFF
clone_size: few; j_call: TRBJ1-1; v_call: TRBV2; d_call: TRBD1; cdr3_nt: TGTGCCAGCAGCTCATTTGCCGGGACAGGGAACACTGAAGCTTTCTTT; cdr3_aa: CASSSFAGTGNTEAFF
clone_size: .; j_call: TRBJ1-1; v_call: TRBV7-3; d_call: .; cdr3_nt: TGTGCCAGCAGCGACGGATACAACGAAGCTTTCTTT; cdr3_aa: CASSDGYNEAFF
clone_size: .; j_call: TRBJ1-1; v_call: TRBV20-1; d_call: TRBD1; cdr3_nt: TGCAGTGCTACCCCACAGGGGGGCACTGAAGCTTTCTTT; cdr3_aa: CSATPQGGTEAFF
clone_size: .; j_call: TRBJ2-1; v_call: TRBV6-1; d_call: .; cdr3_nt: TGTGCCAGCGGGGTAGTCGGGGAGCAGTTCTTC; cdr3_aa: CASGVVGEQFF
clone_size: few; j_call: TRBJ2-6; v_call: TRBV2; d_call: .; cdr3_nt: TGTGCCAGCACCTTTGACCTTAGCTCGTTCACTGGGGCCAACGTCCTGACTTTC; cdr3_aa: CASTFDLSSFTGANVLTF
clone_size: .; j_call: TRBJ2-1; v_call: TRBV11-2; d_call: .; cdr3_nt: TGTGCCAGCAGCTTCCCGGGCGTAGGGGCCTACAATGAGCAGTTCTTC; cdr3_aa: CASSFPGVGAYNEQFF
clone_size: .; j_call: TRBJ2-3; v_call: TRBV3-1; d_call: TRBD1; cdr3_nt: TGTGCCAGCAGCACCGGGACAGTCTTGGACACAGATACGCAGTATTTT; cdr3_aa: CASSTGTVLDTDTQYF
clone_size: few; j_call: TRBJ2-6; v_call: TRBV10-3; d_call: TRBD2; cdr3_nt: TGTGCCATCAGACCAAGCGGGGCGGGTGTCGGGGCCAACGTCCTGACTTTC; cdr3_aa: CAIRPSGAGVGANVLTF
clone_size: few; j_call: TRBJ2-2; v_call: TRBV4-2; d_call: .; cdr3_nt: TGTGCCAGCAGCCAAGATACCTGGATGAACACCGGGGAGCTGTTTTTT; cdr3_aa: CASSQDTWMNTGELFF
clone_size: .; j_call: TRBJ2-3; v_call: TRBV27; d_call: .; cdr3_nt: TGTGCCAGTGGGGTTTGGGACACAGATACGCAGTATTTT; cdr3_aa: CASGVWDTDTQYF
clone_size: few; j_call: TRBJ2-5; v_call: TRBV12-3/TRBV12-4; d_call: TRBD2; cdr3_nt: TGTGCCAGCAGCGACAAATTGGGCGCGGGGGGTAGAGAGACCCAGTACTTC; cdr3_aa: CASSDKLGAGGRETQYF
clone_size: few; j_call: TRBJ1-2; v_call: TRBV20-1; d_call: .; cdr3_nt: TGCAGTGCCTTCGCAAATTCCGGGACACCTAACTATGGCTACACCTTC; cdr3_aa: CSAFANSGTPNYGYTF
clone_size: .; j_call: TRBJ2-7; v_call: TRBV29-1; d_call: TRBD1; cdr3_nt: TGCAGCGTTCGACAGGGAACCTACGAGCAGTACTTC; cdr3_aa: CSVRQGTYEQYF
clone_size: few; j_call: TRBJ1-2; v_call: TRBV14; d_call: .; cdr3_nt: TGTGCCAGCAGCCCCTTGGACAGCCAAGGGGGCTACACCTTC; cdr3_aa: CASSPLDSQGGYTF
clone_size: .; j_call: TRBJ2-1; v_call: TRBV19; d_call: TRBD2; cdr3_nt: TGTGCCAGTAGTAACGGACTAGCGGGGGGCCACAATGAGCAGTTCTTC; cdr3_aa: CASSNGLAGGHNEQFF
clone_size: few; j_call: TRBJ1-1; v_call: TRBV7-6; d_call: .; cdr3_nt: TGTGCCAGCAGTCCCTTTATGAGCACTGAAGCTTTCTTT; cdr3_aa: CASSPFMSTEAFF
clone_size: .; j_call: TRBJ1-1; v_call: TRBV12-3/TRBV12-4; d_call: .; cdr3_nt: TGTGCCAGCAGCCTTACCTGGCGCATCAGGGCGAAGGGTGAAGCTTTCTTT; cdr3_aa: CASSLTWRIRAKGEAFF
clone_size: many; j_call: TRBJ1-3; v_call: TRBV7-6; d_call: .; cdr3_nt: TGTGCCAGCAGCTTAGATCCAGACACCTCTGGAAACACCATATATTTT; cdr3_aa: CASSLDPDTSGNTIYF